Below, one T cell receptor (beta chain) is given with its context. This entry is derived from a study of technical replicates of blood from several donors. The method was immunoSEQ multiplex PCR; TCRdb's version includes in-frame clones alone and lacks a portion of them. The data show tens of thousands of clones, with roughly 93% seen just once and roughly 0.4% held by the top ten. V lost 8 bases to trimming and J lost 1 base, with 15 bases between them. The germline V gene encodes CDR1 LNHDA and CDR2 SQIVND (reference sequence). The CDR3 runs to 14 residues. Input material: T cells isolated from PBMCs. The gene calls are TRBV19 and TRBJ2-7; D call uncertain. The receptor was isolated from a human donor in good health. The CDR3 here is CASRNEPGSYEQYF. The CDR3 DNA sequence: TGTGCCAGTCGCAACGAACCGGGTTCCTACGAGCAGTACTTC. Full variable domain (remainder filled in from reference TRBV19 and TRBJ2-7): DGGITQSPKYLFRKEGQNVTLSCEQNLNHDAMYWYRQDPGQGLRLIYYSQIVNDFQKGDIAEGYSVSREKKESFPLTVTSAQKNPTAFYLCASRNEPGSYEQYFGPGTRLTVT.